The T cell receptor beta chain under discussion was sequenced for a study of cytomegalovirus exposure and HLA in healthy donors. Whole-study findings and limits: In an earlier analysis, in roughly 580 donors, most V segments appeared productive either ~87% or ~30% of the time. Clonal expansion was found to be greater in HLA-associated TCR beta chains than in equally common others in a later analysis. It was likely that a cluster of highly shared sequence variants was a sequencing artifact.

Vbeta (60) and Jbeta (13) primers were used in the PCR. Using immunoSEQ multiplex PCR, the repertoire was profiled, and TCRdb retains in-frame clones only, with some absent. The data show tens of thousands of clones, roughly 77% seen once. The CDR3 loop spans 15 amino acids. Per germline, CDR1 MNHNY and CDR2 SVGAGI (reference sequence). V trimming: 3 bases; J trimming: 3 bases; junction bases outside the gene matches: 7. This clone was found a few times. Its antigen is not known. When sampled, the donors appeared nominally healthy, though they likely had unrecorded immune exposures. Sequencing used PBMCs. The gene calls are TRBV6-6 and TRBJ2-7; 8 nucleotides align to TRBD1. This TCR was sampled from a man aged 30 to 45 in good health and CMV-seropositive. DNA for the CDR3: TGTGCCAGCAGTTATCCGCCAGGGGGCGGCTACGAGCAGTACTTC. Amino acids: CASSYPPGGGYEQYF.